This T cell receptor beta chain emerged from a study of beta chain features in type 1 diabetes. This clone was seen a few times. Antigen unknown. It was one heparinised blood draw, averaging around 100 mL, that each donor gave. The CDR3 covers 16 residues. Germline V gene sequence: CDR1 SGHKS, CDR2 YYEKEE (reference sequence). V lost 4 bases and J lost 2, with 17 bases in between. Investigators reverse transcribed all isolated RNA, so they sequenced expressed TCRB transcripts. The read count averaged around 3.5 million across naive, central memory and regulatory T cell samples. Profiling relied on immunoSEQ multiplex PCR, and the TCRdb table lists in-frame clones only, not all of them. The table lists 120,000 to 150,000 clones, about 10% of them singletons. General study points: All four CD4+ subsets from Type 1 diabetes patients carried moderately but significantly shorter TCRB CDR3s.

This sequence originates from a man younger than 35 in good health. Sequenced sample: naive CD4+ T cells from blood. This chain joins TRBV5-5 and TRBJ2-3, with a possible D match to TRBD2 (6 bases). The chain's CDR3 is CASSHGLTPNTDTQYF. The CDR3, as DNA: TGTGCCAGCAGCCACGGACTAACCCCAAACACAGATACGCAGTATTTT.